The 25 T cell receptor beta chains given below trace back to one sample, sequenced in a study of patients with pleural tuberculosis. TCRdb reprocessed the reads via MiXCR and lists one record per CDR3 protein. The repertoire holds 25,000 to 30,000 distinct CDR3 sequences, with more than 15% as singletons. Sequenced input: peripheral blood. These TCRs come from a human donor with pleural tuberculosis.

This clonotype was picked up many times. The J gene is TRBJ2-3, the V gene TRBV6-1; the match to TRBD1 covers 10 bases. Germline V gene sequence: CDR1 MNHNS, CDR2 SASEGT. The CDR3 is made up of 16 amino acids. V lost 5 bases and J lost 6; bases outside the gene matches: 11. CDR3 DNA sequence: TGTGCCAGCAGTTCCTGGGGACAGGGGATGGCGGATACGCAGTATTTT. This sequence encodes CASSSWGQGMADTQYF.

Concerning this clonotype: This is likely a read error, given that the CDR3 carries no conserved phenylalanine or tryptophan at its end. V usage is TRBV24-1 and J usage is TRBJ1-2; unclear D gene. Trimming removed 2 bases at V and 7 bases at J, with 10 bases between. CDR3 length: 13 residues. CDR1 is KGHDR, CDR2 SFDVKD, per germline. The CDR3 region is CATSDSGRGGYTL. CDR3 sequence (DNA): TGTGCCACCAGTGATTCTGGCAGAGGTGGCTACACCCTC.

This clonotype came up many times. The genes are TRBV5-5 and TRBJ1-2, with D hard to call. Germline V gives CDR1 SGHKS, CDR2 YYEKEE (reference sequence). Trimming cost V 4 bases and J 5 bases, with 12 bases left between them. The CDR3 is made up of 13 amino acids. The DNA of the CDR3 is TGTGCCAGCAGCCTCGATCTCTTTTATGGCTACACCTTC. As protein: CASSLDLFYGYTF.

This clonotype was seen ten or more times. The chain combines TRBV7-2 with TRBJ2-1; D may match TRBD1 or TRBD2 (5 bases each). Trimming removed 3 bases from V and 5 bases from J, with 17 bases in between. The CDR3 is 16 amino acids. Germline V lookup: CDR1 SGHTA, CDR2 FQGNSA. CDR3: CASSFGPLGVHNEQFF. CDR3 nucleotides: TGTGCCAGCAGCTTTGGTCCATTGGGGGTCCACAATGAGCAGTTCTTC.

This chain connects TRBV27 to TRBJ1-1, with D tentatively TRBD1 (6 bases). V lost 6 bases, J lost 4 bases, and 12 bases lay in between. CDR3 size: 13 residues. Germline assignment: CDR1 MNHEY and CDR2 SMNVEV (reference sequence). Here the CDR3 DNA reads TGTGCCAGCAGAACAGGGTTGGTCACTGAAGCTTTCTTT. Translated, it gives CASRTGLVTEAFF.

This clonotype was recorded many times. This chain connects TRBV19 to TRBJ1-1; 8 positions match TRBD1. Unmatched junction bases numbered 1, after V lost 6 bases and J lost 1 base. The germline V gene has CDR1 LNHDA and CDR2 SQIVND (reference sequence). The CDR3 length is 13 residues. CDR3 loop: CASRDRENTEAFF. CDR3 DNA: TGTGCCAGTAGGGACAGGGAGAACACTGAAGCTTTCTTT.

In this sample, this clonotype turned up a few times. A much larger clone lies a single base off, so this may be a read error. The chain is built from TRBV7-8 and TRBJ2-7; TRBD1 aligns across 7 bases. The CDR3 has 14 residues. Trimming took 6 bases from V and 9 from J; bases not matched to a gene: 14. Germline V gene lookup returns CDR1 SGHVS and CDR2 FQNEAQ. The CDR3 spells CASRLDRSVNGQYF. CDR3 coding DNA: TGTGCCAGCAGATTGGACAGGAGCGTCAACGGGCAGTACTTC.

This clonotype is medium-sized (0.01 to 0.1%) within its sample. The genes are TRBV25-1 and TRBJ1-5; 7 bases agree with TRBD1. Losses at the gene ends were 6 bases for V and 7 bases for J; bases not matched to a gene: 3. This CDR3 contains 12 residues. CDR1 and CDR2 (germline): MGHDK, SYGVNS. CDR3 amino acids: CASRTGSQPQHF. The CDR3 DNA is TGTGCCAGCAGGACAGGGTCGCAGCCCCAGCATTTT.

With regard to this clonotype: A much more abundant neighbour one base away suggests this may be a read error. The chain has TRBV10-3 and TRBJ2-3, with 8 positions matching TRBD2. This CDR3 contains 15 residues. Germline lookup yields CDR1 ENHRY and CDR2 SYGVKD. The CDR3 bases are TGTTCCATCAGTGAGTCTGGGACTAGGCGGGATACGCAGTATTTT. It specifies CSISESGTRRDTQYF.

This clonotype was counted many times. J is TRBJ1-6 and V is TRBV4-3, with unresolved D. Germline CDR1 and CDR2: LGHNA and YSLEER. The CDR3 has 13 amino acids. Trimming took 2 bases from V and 10 from J, leaving 9 bases between them. CDR3 in DNA: TGCGCCAGCAGCCAACGTTACAACTCACCCCTCCACTTT. Protein sequence: CASSQRYNSPLHF.

This clonotype was seen only a few times. The chain has TRBV29-1 and TRBJ2-4; D unresolved. This CDR3 comprises 15 residues. V lost 3 bases and J lost 0, with 12 bases in between. Germline CDR1 reads SQVTM; CDR2 reads ANQGSEA. The CDR3 nucleotides read TGCAGCGTTGAGTTGGGATCCCTAGCCAAAAACATTCAGTACTTC. Its translation: CSVELGSLAKNIQYF.

This clonotype occurred many times. The chain couples TRBV28 to TRBJ2-7; unclear D gene. The CDR3 consists of 16 residues. From germline, CDR1 is MDHEN and CDR2 SYDVKM. V gave up 3 bases and J gave up 5 bases, with 20 bases separating them. The CDR3 DNA follows: TGTGCCAGCAGTTTTAACACAATTGGGAAGGGCGACGAGCAGTACTTC. This encodes CASSFNTIGKGDEQYF.

This clonotype was recorded many times. The chain carries TRBV3-1 and TRBJ1-3; no reliable D call. This CDR3 comprises 13 residues. Germline CDR1 reads LGHDT; CDR2 reads YNNKEL (reference sequence). The ends were cut back, 0 bases at V and 8 bases at J, with 8 bases in the middle. The CDR3 sequence: CASSQESVDTIYF. The CDR3 DNA follows: TGTGCCAGCAGCCAAGAGTCTGTCGACACCATATATTTT. Full variable domain (missing parts from reference TRBV3-1 and TRBJ1-3): DTAVSQTPKYLVTQMGNDKSIKCEQNLGHDTMYWYKQDSKKFLKIMFSYNNKELIINETVPNRFSPKSPDKAHLNLHINSLELGDSAVYFCASSQESVDTIYFGEGSWLTVV.

This clonotype has a count of ten or more. In DNA form, the CDR3 reads TGCAGTGCTACCGGGACTAGCGGCCAAGAGACCCAGTACTTC. It codes for CSATGTSGQETQYF. This chain joins TRBV20-1 and TRBJ2-5; 11 bases fit TRBD2. Losses at the gene ends were 4 bases for V and 1 base for J; bases not matched to a gene: 2. Germline assignment: CDR1 DFQATT and CDR2 SNEGSKA (reference sequence). The CDR3 has 14 residues.

In its sample, this clonotype was seen many times. V gene TRBV12-3 or TRBV12-4 combines with J gene TRBJ2-1; 7 positions agree with TRBD2. CDR3 length: 12 amino acids. The J segment lost 10 bases and the V segment lost 6 bases, leaving 6 bases of the junction unmatched. CDR3 sequence reads: CASSLSGDEQFF. CDR3 coding DNA: TGTGCCAGCAGCCTGAGCGGGGACGAGCAGTTCTTC.

Ten or more counts support this clonotype. This sequence joins TRBV6-1 and TRBJ2-1; TRBD1 matches 8 bases. V was pared by 6 bases and J by 7 bases, with 5 bases of the junction left unmatched. CDR3 length equals 13 residues. CDR1 MNHNS and CDR2 SASEGT come from the germline V gene. CDR3 sequence: CASSPRTGNEQFF. The CDR3 DNA is TGTGCCAGCAGCCCAAGGACAGGGAATGAGCAGTTCTTC.

The J gene is TRBJ1-2, the V gene TRBV7-9, with 8 bases lining up with TRBD1. This CDR3 is 16 amino acids long. Germline trimming cut 3 bases from V and 8 bases from J; bases unmatched to any gene: 14. Looked up from germline, CDR1 is SEHNR and CDR2 is FQNEAQ (reference sequence). The CDR3 DNA reads TGTGCCAGCAGCTTGGCTAAGACAGGGGCCGTTTCAGGCTACACCTTC. Protein sequence: CASSLAKTGAVSGYTF.

This clonotype was seen at least ten times. The V call is TRBV19, the J call TRBJ2-1, with D perhaps matching TRBD1 (6 bases). The germline gives CDR1 LNHDA, CDR2 SQIVND (reference sequence). Trimming removed 6 bases at V and 7 bases at J, with 16 bases between. The CDR3 has 14 residues. CDR3 region: CASSWTGQSNEQFF. DNA of the CDR3: TGTGCCAGTAGCTGGACGGGACAATCTAATGAGCAGTTCTTC.

This clonotype is judged medium-sized. The rearrangement joins TRBV27 to TRBJ2-1, with 12 bases lining up with TRBD2. The CDR3 is 16 residues long. V dropped 5 bases and J dropped 2; count of bases not matched to a gene: 4. Per germline, CDR1 MNHEY and CDR2 SMNVEV (reference sequence). CDR3 in DNA: TGTGCCAGCAGTGCCCGACTAGCGGGGGCCTACAATGAGCAGTTCTTC. It specifies CASSARLAGAYNEQFF.

This clonotype has at least ten counts. The chain couples TRBV7-9 to TRBJ1-2; 9 bases are shared with TRBD1. Per germline, CDR1 SEHNR and CDR2 FQNEAQ (reference sequence). V shed 5 bases and J 5 bases; nucleotides not matched to a gene: 6. The length of the CDR3 is 14 residues. The CDR3 DNA is TGTGCCAGCAGCCCTCGACAGGGGGGGTATGGCTACACCTTC. Protein product: CASSPRQGGYGYTF.

This clonotype is medium-sized (0.01 to 0.1%). The chain's CDR3 is CASREDRVKNTEAFF. In DNA form, the CDR3 reads TGTGCCAGCAGAGAAGACAGGGTAAAGAACACTGAAGCTTTCTTT. The gene calls are TRBV6-2 or TRBV6-3 and TRBJ1-1, with 7 bases matching TRBD1. Germline V gene lookup returns CDR1 MNHEY and CDR2 SVGEGT. V shed 6 bases, J shed 1 base, and the junction held 8 bases outside the gene matches. This CDR3 is built from 15 residues.

At least ten counts were recorded for this clonotype. This rearrangement joins TRBV27 to TRBJ2-5; either TRBD1 or TRBD2 may fit D (5 bases each). Per the germline V gene, CDR1 is MNHEY and CDR2 is SMNVEV (reference sequence). This CDR3 spans 17 amino acids. V gave up 6 bases and J gave up 4 bases, with 24 bases separating them. The CDR3 spells CASSPWGSATGSETQYF. CDR3 in DNA: TGTGCCAGCAGCCCCTGGGGGTCTGCCACCGGGTCAGAGACCCAGTACTTC.

With respect to this clonotype: The junction does not match germline at one end; this may be a read error. The V and J genes are TRBV20-1 and TRBJ1-2; D gene uncertain. This CDR3 has 13 amino acids. Per germline, CDR1 DFQATT and CDR2 SNEGSKA (reference sequence). Here the CDR3 DNA reads TGCAGTCCCATGGCCGGGAAGAGGAATGGCTACCCCTTC. Amino acid sequence: CSPMAGKRNGYPF.

This clonotype has a count of ten or more. The V and J genes are TRBV6-2 or TRBV6-3 and TRBJ2-7, with D perhaps being TRBD1 or TRBD2 (5 bases each). V was cut by 5 bases and J by 7 bases, with 18 bases left in between. CDR3 size: 14 residues. Germline-derived CDR1 and CDR2 are MNHEY and SVGEGT. Written as DNA, the CDR3 is TGTGCCAGCAGTCCACCGGGACCCATAAGGGAGCAGTACTTC. Translating it yields CASSPPGPIREQYF.

Sample share makes this clonotype medium-sized. This sequence joins TRBV6-1 and TRBJ2-5, with 7 nucleotides matching TRBD1. V shed 8 bases, J shed 5 bases, and the junction held 8 bases outside the gene matches. CDR1 and CDR2 from the germline V gene are MNHNS and SASEGT. The CDR3 is 13 amino acids. The CDR3 sequence: CASWDRETETQYF. The CDR3, as DNA: TGTGCCAGCTGGGACAGAGAGACGGAGACCCAGTACTTC.